This T cell receptor beta chain was recovered during a study of cytomegalovirus exposure and HLA in healthy donors. General observations from the study: Altogether, about 160 TCR beta chains were recorded as cytomegalovirus-associated.

The PCR was carried out with 60 Vbeta primers and 13 Jbeta primers. Method: immunoSEQ multiplex PCR; TCRdb's copy keeps in-frame clones and lacks some. The sample carries some 130,000 clones, roughly 79% recorded once. Remarks on this clone: Its antigen is not known.

The germline V gene encodes CDR1 SGHTA and CDR2 FQGNSA. The length of the CDR3 is 13 residues. V was shortened by 3 bases and J by 3 bases, with 8 bases between the two germline ends. The material sequenced was PBMCs. The chain uses TRBV7-2 and TRBJ1-1, with unresolved D. The sequence was obtained from a man younger than 40 in good health and CMV-seronegative. The CDR3 sequence is CASSFHSDTEAFF. The CDR3 DNA reads as TGTGCCAGCAGCTTTCATTCGGACACTGAAGCTTTCTTT.